This TCR beta chain was profiled in a study of blood T cell repertoires in COVID-19. Background on the study: The United States, Italy and Spain were the sources of the acute and convalescent COVID-19 samples. PBMCs, B-cell-depleted T cells, or T cells provided the cDNA or gDNA that made up the material.

V dropped 6 bases and J dropped 3; count of bases not matched to a gene: 4. Germline lookup yields CDR1 WSHSY and CDR2 SAAADI. This CDR3 region has 14 residues. As handled by the study authors: Reference gene primer amplification gave nucleated cell count estimates. TCRdb's table, derived via immunoSEQ multiplex PCR, lists solely in-frame clones and lacks some. The DNA was the basis for D and trimming; V, J and clone size are from that table. The sample records roughly 200,000 clones, 80% to 90% being singletons. The chain employs TRBV10-2 and TRBJ1-3; 8 bases line up with TRBD1. Sequencing was carried out using peripheral blood. The source is a man aged 35 to 55 with active or convalescent COVID-19. The CDR3 bases are TGCGCCAGCAGACAGGGGGAGTTTGGAAACACCATATATTTT. Translation gives CASRQGEFGNTIYF.